One and the same sample provided the 25 T cell receptor beta chains below, sequenced in a study of shared clonotypes between healthy human individuals. The data were produced by immunoSEQ multiplex PCR, yet TCRdb's version contains in-frame clones alone and is incomplete. The sample shows about 1 million clones, around four fifths of them seen only once. The sequencing input was memory CD4+ T cells sorted from blood. Stated subset: CD45RA-negative fraction. Source of these receptors: a man younger than 30 in good health.

This chain uses TRBV6-5 with TRBJ1-1; 9 positions agree with TRBD1. Germline lookup yields CDR1 MNHEY and CDR2 SVGAGI. The CDR3 contains 14 residues. V dropped 6 bases and J dropped 5; count of bases not matched to a gene: 7. CDR3 sequence: CASRETTGGTEAFF. CDR3 sequence (DNA): TGTGCCAGCAGGGAAACGACAGGGGGGACTGAAGCTTTCTTT.

V usage is TRBV19 and J usage is TRBJ1-6, with D possibly TRBD1 on 5 matching bases. There are 13 residues in the CDR3. Germline V gene data show CDR1 as LNHDA and CDR2 as SQIVND (reference sequence). Trimming removed 7 bases from V and 8 bases from J, with 12 bases in between. In DNA, the CDR3 is TGTGCCAGTAATCAGGGCACGGATTCACCCCTCCACTTT. Amino acids: CASNQGTDSPLHF.

The count of this clone is one. This rearrangement joins TRBV6-5 to TRBJ2-1, with D perhaps matching TRBD1 or TRBD2 (5 bases each). The length of the CDR3 is 11 residues. CDR1 and CDR2 from the germline V gene are MNHEY and SVGAGI. V was clipped by 7 bases and J by 8 bases, with 9 bases between them. The CDR3 DNA reads as TGTGCCAGCATTAGGGGAGATGAGCAGTTCTTC. It specifies CASIRGDEQFF.

The chain links TRBV28 to TRBJ1-2; D not certain. The germline CDR1 and CDR2 sequences are MDHEN and SYDVKM. This CDR3 has 11 residues. Deletions cut 5 bases from V and 2 bases from J, with 3 bases between. The chain's CDR3 is CASSPNYGYTF. The CDR3 DNA reads as TGTGCCAGCAGTCCCAACTATGGCTACACCTTC.

J is TRBJ1-2 and V is TRBV6-5; D call uncertain. The V gene lost 4 bases and the J gene lost 6 bases, with 12 bases spanning the gap. Germline CDR1 reads MNHEY; CDR2 reads SVGAGI. The CDR3 runs to 13 residues. The CDR3 DNA is TGTGCCAGCAGTTCCCCCCCTTACCATGGCTACACCTTC. This sequence encodes CASSSPPYHGYTF.

On this clone itself: The same CDR3 also results from other DNA sequences found in this sample. V and J are TRBV2 and TRBJ1-2; no clear D. The V gene's germline CDR1 is SNHLY and CDR2 FYNNEI. V lost 6 bases to trimming and J lost 2 bases, with 10 bases between them. The CDR3 covers 13 residues. CDR3 in DNA: TGTGCCAGCAGCGGTCAGGCAAACTATGGCTACACCTTC. As protein: CASSGQANYGYTF.

The chain couples TRBV19 to TRBJ1-1; no clear D gene. Deletions cut 3 bases from V and 3 bases from J, with 8 bases between. Germline V CDR1 and CDR2: LNHDA, SQIVND (reference sequence). The CDR3 sequence is 13 residues long. In nucleotides, the CDR3 is TGTGCCAGTAGTATGTCTAGGGACACTGAAGCTTTCTTT. It translates to CASSMSRDTEAFF.

J is TRBJ2-3 and V is TRBV7-9; D is unresolved. Between the trimmed V and J ends, which lost 8 bases and 6 bases, there was a span of 12 bases. CDR3 length: 12 residues. Looked up from germline, CDR1 is SEHNR and CDR2 is FQNEAQ (reference sequence). As DNA, the CDR3 is TGTGCCAGCCTGGACGTGGGTGATACGCAGTATTTT. Protein: CASLDVGDTQYF.

This clone appeared once. The chain couples TRBV7-2 to TRBJ2-3, with 9 bases fitting TRBD2. The germline CDR1 and CDR2 sequences are SGHTA and FQGNSA. The length of the CDR3 is 16 residues. Trimming at V came to 2 bases and at J to 2 bases, leaving 5 bases not matched to a gene. Here the CDR3 DNA reads TGTGCCAGCAGCTTACGAGCGGGGGGCCTCACAGATACGCAGTATTTT. This gives the protein CASSLRAGGLTDTQYF.

In this sample, this clone turned up once. This chain uses TRBV7-6 with TRBJ1-5, with unresolved D. V lost 5 bases and J lost 3, with 14 bases in between. The CDR3 is 15 residues long. Per the germline V gene, CDR1 is SGHVS and CDR2 is FNYEAQ. In nucleotides, the CDR3 is TGTGCCAGCAGCCGTGGGCGAGGAGACAATCAGCCCCAGCATTTT. It encodes CASSRGRGDNQPQHF.

The chain employs TRBV9 and TRBJ1-1; D might be TRBD1 (5 bases). The CDR3 contains 17 residues. Germline CDR1 reads SGDLS; CDR2 reads YYNGEE. V was trimmed by 0 bases and J by 2 bases, leaving 17 bases between them. DNA of the CDR3: TGTGCCAGCAGCGTAGGCCCCGTCGGGCAGGGTAACACTGAAGCTTTCTTT. Protein: CASSVGPVGQGNTEAFF.

This rearrangement joins TRBV2 to TRBJ2-5; 7 nucleotides match TRBD2. The CDR3 covers 14 residues. Germline V gene sequence: CDR1 SNHLY, CDR2 FYNNEI. The V gene end was trimmed by 7 bases and the J gene end by 5 bases; junction bases not matched to a gene: 10. CDR3 coding DNA: TGTGCCAGCAACCGTGGTGGCGGGGGTGAGACCCAGTACTTC. Amino acid sequence: CASNRGGGGETQYF.

The rearrangement uses TRBV19 and TRBJ1-1, with TRBD1 as a possible D gene (5 bases). The germline CDR1 and CDR2 sequences are LNHDA and SQIVND (reference sequence). Trimming took 6 bases from V and 3 from J, leaving 14 bases between them. CDR3 length equals 14 residues. The CDR3, as DNA: TGTGCCAGTAGGTTTTTACCCAGGGACACTGAAGCTTTCTTT. Its translation: CASRFLPRDTEAFF.

V is TRBV7-8 and J is TRBJ2-7; D is unclear. The V end was cut by 2 bases, the J end by 1 base, with 9 bases between. Germline V gene lookup returns CDR1 SGHVS and CDR2 FQNEAQ. CDR3 length equals 14 residues. In nucleotides, the CDR3 is TGTGCCAGCAGCTTAACTGGGAATTCCTACGAGCAGTACTTC. Translation: CASSLTGNSYEQYF.

Concerning this clone itself: This sample includes further DNA sequences coding for the same CDR3. The V and J genes are TRBV9 and TRBJ2-6, with 10 bases lining up with TRBD1. Germline trimming cut 3 bases from V and 4 bases from J; bases unmatched to any gene: 7. There are 17 residues in the CDR3. Germline loops: CDR1 SGDLS, CDR2 YYNGEE. The CDR3 DNA follows: TGTGCCAGCAGCGCCCGACAGGGGGCGTCCGGGGCCAACGTCCTGACTTTC. Protein sequence: CASSARQGASGANVLTF.

The rearrangement uses TRBV2 and TRBJ2-7, with 12 bases that match TRBD2. The CDR3 length is 17 residues. V gave up 7 bases and J gave up 0 bases; unmatched junction bases: 10. Germline V gene lookup returns CDR1 SNHLY and CDR2 FYNNEI. CDR3 in amino acids: CASTWRLAGVFSYEQYF. Here the CDR3 DNA reads TGTGCCAGCACGTGGCGACTAGCGGGAGTCTTCTCCTACGAGCAGTACTTC.

The V and J genes are TRBV10-3 and TRBJ1-1, with D perhaps matching TRBD1 (6 bases). This CDR3 contains 13 residues. Germline V gene lookup returns CDR1 ENHRY and CDR2 SYGVKD. Trimming stripped 10 bases from V and 3 bases from J, with 15 bases between. The CDR3 DNA reads as TGTGCCACCCTTTGGGACATAGACACTGAAGCTTTCTTT. Translating it yields CATLWDIDTEAFF.

The chain joins TRBV5-1 to TRBJ2-2; 10 positions agree with TRBD1. Germline V gives CDR1 SGHRS, CDR2 YFSETQ. V shed 4 bases and J 9 bases; nucleotides not matched to a gene: 9. This CDR3 region has 15 residues. CDR3: CASSMGQGLERELFF. The CDR3, as DNA: TGCGCCAGCAGCATGGGACAGGGGTTAGAGCGGGAGCTGTTTTTT.

V is TRBV6-6 and J is TRBJ2-7; the match to TRBD2 covers 11 bases. Germline V gives CDR1 MNHNY, CDR2 SVGAGI (reference sequence). This CDR3 comprises 16 residues. Losses at the gene ends were 4 bases for V and 3 bases for J; bases not matched to a gene: 8. CDR3 coding DNA: TGTGCCAGCAGTTCGTATCTAGCGGGGGGCGTCTACGAGCAGTACTTC. Translated, it gives CASSSYLAGGVYEQYF.

CDR3 coding DNA: TGTGCCATCAGCCAAACCGGGGTTAGCACAGATACGCAGTATTTT. Protein product: CAISQTGVSTDTQYF. The chain is built from TRBV10-3 and TRBJ2-3; weak D call: TRBD2 (5 bases). CDR3 size: 15 residues. With 6 bases removed from V and 0 bases from J, the gap between germline ends came to 13 bases. The germline V gene encodes CDR1 ENHRY and CDR2 SYGVKD.

This clone was found once. The chain joins TRBV2 to TRBJ1-3, with D hard to call. The germline CDR1 and CDR2 sequences are SNHLY and FYNNEI. The CDR3 is 14 residues long. Trimming stripped 4 bases from V and 0 bases from J, with 7 bases between. The CDR3 is CASSGQHSGNTIYF. The CDR3 DNA sequence: TGTGCCAGCAGTGGGCAGCACTCTGGAAACACCATATATTTT.

The V gene is TRBV30, the J gene TRBJ2-5, with D possibly called TRBD1 or TRBD2 (5 bases each). There are 15 residues in the CDR3. The germline V and J ends were trimmed by 0 bases and 0 bases, with 11 bases remaining between them. Germline CDR1 reads GTSNPN; CDR2 reads SVGIG (reference sequence). This CDR3 is CAWSVVGVNQETQYF. The CDR3 coding sequence is TGTGCCTGGAGTGTAGTGGGGGTAAACCAAGAGACCCAGTACTTC.

This clone has only a few counts. The rearrangement joins TRBV11-1 to TRBJ2-2; D gene ambiguous. The CDR3 covers 17 residues. Germline V CDR1 and CDR2: SGHAT, FQDESV (reference sequence). V lost 5 bases to trimming and J lost 7 bases, with 23 bases between them. CDR3 nucleotides: TGTGCCAGCAGCGCTAGTATCGTGGTGAGGATCGGCGGGGAGCTGTTTTTT. Amino acids: CASSASIVVRIGGELFF.

The CDR3 loop is CASSLEGRNIQYF. For the CDR3, the DNA is TGTGCCAGCAGCTTGGAGGGACGGAATATTCAGTACTTC. This chain connects TRBV5-6 to TRBJ2-4; perhaps D is TRBD1 or TRBD2 (5 bases each). Trimming pared 0 bases from V and 10 bases from J, leaving 11 bases between. The CDR3 runs 13 residues. Germline assignment: CDR1 SGHDT and CDR2 YYEEEE.

In DNA form, the CDR3 reads TGTGCCAGCAGCTCCAGGGACACGAAGAATGAAAAACTGTTTTTT. Residues: CASSSRDTKNEKLFF. The gene calls are TRBV7-2 and TRBJ1-4, with D perhaps TRBD1 (6 bases). The CDR3 length is 15 residues. Germline V CDR1 and CDR2: SGHTA, FQGNSA. V gave up 4 bases and J gave up 5 bases, with 14 bases separating them.